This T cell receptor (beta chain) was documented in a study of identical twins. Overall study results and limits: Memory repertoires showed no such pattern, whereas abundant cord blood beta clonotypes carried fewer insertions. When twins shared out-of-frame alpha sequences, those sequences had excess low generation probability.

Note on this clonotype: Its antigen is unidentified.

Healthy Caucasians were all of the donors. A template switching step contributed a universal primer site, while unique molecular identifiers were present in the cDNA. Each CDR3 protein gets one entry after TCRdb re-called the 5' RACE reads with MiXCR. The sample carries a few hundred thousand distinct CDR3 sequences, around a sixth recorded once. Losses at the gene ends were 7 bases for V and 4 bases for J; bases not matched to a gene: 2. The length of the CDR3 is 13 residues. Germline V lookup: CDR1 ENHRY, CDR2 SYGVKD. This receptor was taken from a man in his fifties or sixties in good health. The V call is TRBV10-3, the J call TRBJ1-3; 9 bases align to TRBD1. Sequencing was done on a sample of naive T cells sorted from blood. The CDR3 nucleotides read TGTGCCATCACGACAGGGGGAGGAAACACCATATATTTT. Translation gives CAITTGGGNTIYF.